This TCR beta chain was captured by sequencing in a study of T cells after yellow fever vaccination. Overall study context: The authors prepared low-cell-number fractions using SMART-Seq v4 Ultra Low Input. Study results and caveats: Contaminating bulk clonotypes could be abundant in FACS-sorted repertoires.

Making TCR cDNA involved 5'RACE template switching, which added UMIs and a universal primer site. TCRdb recomputed calls from the 5' RACE reads with MiXCR, one row per CDR3 protein. The sample records 500,000 to 650,000 distinct CDR3 sequences, 13% being singletons. In regard to this clonotype: Antigen: not known.

There are 14 residues in the CDR3. V lost 7 bases to trimming and J lost 1 base, with 12 bases between them. Per the germline V gene, CDR1 is LGHNT and CDR2 is FRNRAP. V is TRBV12-5 and J is TRBJ2-3, with unresolved D. The receptor comes from a young man who received the YFV17D yellow fever vaccine. The sequencing here drew on PBMCs, taken on the day of the yellow fever booster vaccination. CDR3 sequence: CASATMSGTDTQYF. CDR3 DNA sequence: TGTGCTAGTGCTACTATGTCCGGCACAGATACGCAGTATTTT.